This record looks at one T cell receptor beta chain sequence and its context. This sample was taken from a study of blood T cell repertoires in COVID-19. Background on the study: Some COVID-19 samples were acute and others convalescent; all came from the United States, Italy and Spain. T cells, B-cell-depleted T cells, or PBMCs provided the cDNA or gDNA that served as material.

The V end was cut by 4 bases, the J end by 5 bases, with 10 bases between. CDR1 and CDR2 (germline): SGHDT, YYEEEE. The CDR3 sequence is 13 residues long. Original data processing: Quantification of nucleated cells was approximated via reference gene primer amplification. Here immunoSEQ multiplex PCR was the method, and the copy in TCRdb shows in-frame clones only, minus some. For V, J and clone size, that table is used; D and trimming come from the DNA. The sample contains roughly 410,000 clones, about 91% of which appear only once. The clonotype originates from a woman in her forties with COVID-19, enrolled during active disease. The sample was peripheral blood. The rearrangement joins TRBV5-6 to TRBJ2-1; D uncertain. In DNA form, the CDR3 reads TGTGCCAGCAGCGTCAAGAGAAACAATGAGCAGTTCTTC. Its protein product is CASSVKRNNEQFF.